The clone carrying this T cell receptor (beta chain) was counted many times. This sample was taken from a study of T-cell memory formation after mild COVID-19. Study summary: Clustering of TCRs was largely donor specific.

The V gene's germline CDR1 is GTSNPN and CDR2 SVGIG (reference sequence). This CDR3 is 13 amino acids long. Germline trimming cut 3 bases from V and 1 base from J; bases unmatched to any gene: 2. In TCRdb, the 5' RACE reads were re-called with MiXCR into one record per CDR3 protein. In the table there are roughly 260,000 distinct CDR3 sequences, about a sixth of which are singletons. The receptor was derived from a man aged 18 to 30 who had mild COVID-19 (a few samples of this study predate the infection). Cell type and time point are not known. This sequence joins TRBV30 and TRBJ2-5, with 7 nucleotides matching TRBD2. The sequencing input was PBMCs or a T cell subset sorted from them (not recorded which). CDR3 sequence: CAWSRLAQETQYF. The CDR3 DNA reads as TGTGCCTGGAGCCGACTAGCCCAAGAGACCCAGTACTTC. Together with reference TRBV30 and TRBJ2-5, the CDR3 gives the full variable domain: SQTIHQWPATLVQPVGSPLSLECTVEGTSNPNLYWYRQAAGRGLQLLFYSVGIGQISSEVPQNLSASRPQDRQFILSSKKLLLSDSGFYLCAWSRLAQETQYFGPGTRLLVL.